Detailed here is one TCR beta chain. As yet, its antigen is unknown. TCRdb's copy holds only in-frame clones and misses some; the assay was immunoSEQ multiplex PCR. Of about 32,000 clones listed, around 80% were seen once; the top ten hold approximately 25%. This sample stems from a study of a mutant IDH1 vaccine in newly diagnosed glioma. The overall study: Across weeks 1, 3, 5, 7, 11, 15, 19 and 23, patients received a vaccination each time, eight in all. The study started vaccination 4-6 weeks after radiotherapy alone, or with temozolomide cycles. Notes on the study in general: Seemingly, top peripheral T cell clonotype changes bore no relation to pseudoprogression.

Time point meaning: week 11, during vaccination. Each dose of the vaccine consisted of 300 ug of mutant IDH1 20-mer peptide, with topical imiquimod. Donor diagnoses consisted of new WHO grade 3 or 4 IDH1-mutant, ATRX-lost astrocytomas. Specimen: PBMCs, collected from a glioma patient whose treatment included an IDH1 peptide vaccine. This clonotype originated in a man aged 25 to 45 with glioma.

CDR3 amino acids: CASGGGDNSPLHF. In nucleotides, the CDR3 is TGTGCCAGCGGCGGAGGGGATAATTCACCCCTCCACTTT. V is TRBV6-1 and J is TRBJ1-6; TRBD1 is a possible D gene (5 bases). This CDR3 spans 13 amino acids. V was cut by 8 bases and J by 5 bases, with 10 bases left in between. Germline V gives CDR1 MNHNS, CDR2 SASEGT.